Sequencing of this TCR beta chain was carried out in a study of blood T cell repertoires in COVID-19. Study background: COVID-19 samples collected from the United States, Italy and Spain covered acute and convalescent phases. The analysed material was cDNA or gDNA that came from T cells, B-cell-depleted T cells, or PBMCs.

Germline-derived CDR1 and CDR2 are SNHLY and FYNNEI. Trimming pared 1 base from V and 3 bases from J, leaving 10 bases between. This CDR3 is 15 amino acids long. Original analysis: By means of reference gene primer amplification, nucleated cell counts were estimated. Clones were read by immunoSEQ multiplex PCR, and TCRdb kept only the in-frame ones, dropping some. The DNA gave D and trimming, while V, J and clone size come from that table. The sample gives over 200,000 clones, about nine tenths of which show up once; around 6.5% is in the top ten. V is TRBV2 and J is TRBJ1-5, with D perhaps matching TRBD1 (5 bases). Source material: peripheral blood. This clonotype was sampled from a man aged 55 to 70 who had recovered from COVID-19. Here the CDR3 reads CASSEERQSNQPQHF. The DNA for the CDR3 is TGTGCCAGCAGTGAAGAGAGACAGTCCAATCAGCCCCAGCATTTT. The full variable domain, with the rest looked up from reference TRBV2 and TRBJ1-5, is EPEVTQTPSHQVTQMGQEVILRCVPISNHLYFYWYRQILGQKVEFLVSFYNNEISEKSEIFDDQFSVERPDGSNFTLKIRSTKLEDSAMYFCASSEERQSNQPQHFGDGTRLSIL.